The text below deals with one T cell receptor beta chain. The sample is drawn from a study of blood T cell repertoires in COVID-19. The CDR3 has 15 amino acids. The ends were cut back, 5 bases at V and 4 bases at J, with 15 bases in the middle. Germline V gene sequence: CDR1 LNHDA, CDR2 SQIVND (reference sequence). Assay: immunoSEQ multiplex PCR; the TCRdb copy retains only in-frame clones and omits some. The sample yields some 300,000 clones, 88% seen once. Input material: PBMCs or T cells enriched from blood (not recorded which). This clonotype was obtained from a woman younger than 45 who had recovered from COVID-19. The genes are TRBV19 and TRBJ1-3; D possibly corresponds to TRBD1 (5 bases). The CDR3 coding sequence is TGTGCCAGTAGTCCACTTCAGGGACTGGGAAACACCATATATTTT. It yields the protein CASSPLQGLGNTIYF.